The next 32 T cell receptor beta chains were all read from a single sample in a study of T cells in Graves' hyperthyroidism and ophthalmopathy. Regions amplified from RNA transcripts were the TCR beta CDR3 regions. The primer set for the first-round RT-PCR of the TCR CDR3 was HTBI. One entry per CDR3 protein results from TCRdb running MiXCR on the multiplex PCR reads. The data show nearly 750,000 distinct CDR3 sequences, over 35% seen once. The sequencing sample was made of blood. These TCRs come from a woman aged 40 to 50 with Graves' hyperthyroidism.

The gene calls are TRBV19 and TRBJ2-7, with a tentative D call TRBD1 (6 bases). Germline assignment: CDR1 LNHDA and CDR2 SQIVND (reference sequence). Trimming took 7 bases from V and 5 from J, leaving 30 bases between them. This CDR3 is 18 amino acids long. The CDR3 DNA is TGTGCCAGTACCCCACCCCCTCTACCGGGACATTCCCTGAACGAGCAGTACTTC. Encoded protein: CASTPPPLPGHSLNEQYF.

This clonotype was seen at least ten times. The rearrangement links TRBV20-1 to TRBJ1-5; D is unclear. The CDR3 sequence is 15 residues long. Germline CDR1 DFQATT, CDR2 SNEGSKA (reference sequence). Trimming cost V 4 bases and J 2 bases, with 15 bases left between them. CDR3 residues: CSAIEVAGRNQPQHF. In DNA form, the CDR3 reads TGCAGTGCTATTGAGGTAGCGGGTCGCAATCAGCCCCAGCATTTT.

The J gene is TRBJ1-2, the V gene TRBV29-1; D not resolved. Germline CDR1 SQVTM, CDR2 ANQGSEA. The V and J ends lost 0 bases and 2 bases respectively, with 7 bases between them. The CDR3 runs to 13 residues. The chain's CDR3 is CSVEDPGNYGYTF. The CDR3 DNA sequence: TGCAGCGTTGAAGATCCGGGAAACTATGGCTACACCTTC.

This clonotype has just a few counts. The chain joins TRBV20-1 to TRBJ1-1, with 11 bases fitting TRBD1. Germline CDR1 reads DFQATT; CDR2 reads SNEGSKA (reference sequence). This CDR3 spans 12 amino acids. The CDR3 nucleotides read TGCGGGAGGGGACAGGGGGGGACTGAAGCTTTCTTT. Amino acid sequence: CGRGQGGTEAFF.

This clonotype was detected a few times. The gene calls are TRBV30 and TRBJ2-7; D tentatively reads TRBD1 or TRBD2 (7 bases each). The length of the CDR3 is 13 residues. Between the trimmed V and J ends, which lost 0 bases and 7 bases, there was a span of 13 bases. CDR1 is GTSNPN, CDR2 SVGIG, per germline (reference sequence). The CDR3 DNA reads TGTGCCTGGAGTGTGTACAGGGGAGGGGAGCAGTACTTC. Translation: CAWSVYRGGEQYF.

Concerning this clonotype itself: It is unclear where the CDR3 begins or ends on the DNA, so no DNA is shown, and the CDR3 is as TCRdb lists it. The CDR3 sequence is CASSFYICSASNLGYEQYF. The chain combines TRBV7-3 with TRBJ2-7; TRBD2 is the table's D call and was not checked against the DNA. The CDR3 is 19 amino acids in total, end residues counted. CDR1 and CDR2 from the germline V gene are SGHTA and FQGTGA.

This clonotype was counted ten times or more. This chain joins TRBV24-1 and TRBJ2-2; D is ambiguous. Per germline, CDR1 KGHDR and CDR2 SFDVKD. The CDR3 extends over 12 amino acids. The V end lost 5 bases, the J end lost 5 bases, and 5 bases lay between the germline ends. The CDR3 DNA reads TGTGCCACCAGTGCGACGACCGGGGAGCTGTTTTTT. This sequence encodes CATSATTGELFF.

This clonotype came up many times. The CDR3 is CATVSGNTIYF. The CDR3 region has the DNA TGTGCCACCGTCTCTGGAAACACCATATATTTT. The chain links TRBV10-3 to TRBJ1-3; no firm D call. The germline V gene has CDR1 ENHRY and CDR2 SYGVKD. The CDR3 has 11 residues. The V gene lost 10 bases and the J gene lost 0 bases, with 4 bases spanning the gap.

This clonotype showed up many times. The rearrangement links TRBV19 to TRBJ1-5; D uncertain. V lost 8 bases to trimming and J lost 4 bases, with 12 bases between them. Germline-derived CDR1 and CDR2 are LNHDA and SQIVND (reference sequence). The CDR3 is made up of 13 amino acids. CDR3: CASRTNLNQPQHF. For the CDR3, the DNA is TGTGCCAGTCGAACAAATCTGAATCAGCCCCAGCATTTT.

The V gene is TRBV7-9, the J gene TRBJ2-3; no clear D. Germline loops: CDR1 SEHNR, CDR2 FQNEAQ (reference sequence). CDR3 length: 13 amino acids. The V and J ends lost 4 bases and 2 bases respectively, with 7 bases between them. CDR3 sequence (DNA): TGTGCCAGCAGCTGGGCAGCCACAGATACGCAGTATTTT. Translation: CASSWAATDTQYF. Full variable domain (rest looked up from reference TRBV7-9 and TRBJ2-3): DTGVSQNPRHKITKRGQNVTFRCDPISEHNRLYWYRQTLGQGPEFLTYFQNEAQLEKSRLLSDRFSAERPKGSFSTLEIQRTEQGDSAMYLCASSWAATDTQYFGPGTRLTVL.

This clonotype was seen many times. The chain employs TRBV6-5 and TRBJ2-2; 8 positions match TRBD1. This CDR3 has 14 residues. From germline, CDR1 is MNHEY and CDR2 SVGAGI. With 5 bases clipped from V and 3 bases from J, the junction kept 2 bases outside the gene matches. The CDR3 sequence is CASSPDRDTGELFF. CDR3 DNA sequence: TGTGCCAGCAGTCCGGACAGGGACACCGGGGAGCTGTTTTTT.

This rearrangement joins TRBV12-3 or TRBV12-4 to TRBJ1-5; 7 bases are a match to TRBD1. After removal of 6 bases from V and 6 bases from J, the junction contained 8 bases not matched to a gene. This CDR3 has 14 amino acids. The CDR3 bases are TGTGCCAGCAGACCAACAGGGGCTGTTCAGCCCCAGCATTTT. Translated: CASRPTGAVQPQHF.

This chain links TRBV3-1 with TRBJ1-6, with 8 bases fitting TRBD1. Germline trimming cut 4 bases from V and 10 bases from J; bases unmatched to any gene: 9. The CDR3 consists of 15 residues. Germline V CDR1 and CDR2: LGHDT, YNNKEL (reference sequence). CDR3 residues: CASSPFGQGDSPLHF. The CDR3 coding sequence is TGTGCCAGCAGCCCGTTTGGACAGGGCGACTCACCCCTCCACTTT.

Concerning this clonotype itself: One base away lies a much larger clone, so this may be a sequencing read error. The genes are TRBV6-1 and TRBJ1-5, with no clear D. From germline, CDR1 is MNHNS and CDR2 SASEGT. This CDR3 contains 12 residues. CDR3 amino acids: CASSPRGWPHDF. The CDR3 bases are TGTGCCAGCAGCCCACGGGGATGGCCACACGATTTT.

This clonotype turned up a few times. This chain uses TRBV18 with TRBJ1-1; maybe TRBD1 (5 bases). There are 13 residues in the CDR3. The germline V gene encodes CDR1 KGHSH and CDR2 LQKENI. The V gene lost 5 bases and the J gene lost 3 bases, with 10 bases spanning the gap. CDR3 nucleotide sequence: TGTGCCAGCTCATCGGGACGCGACACTGAAGCTTTCTTT. It yields the protein CASSSGRDTEAFF.

The chain links TRBV15 to TRBJ2-2; D is uncertain. V lost 5 bases and J lost 7, with 11 bases in between. Germline loops: CDR1 LNHNV, CDR2 YYDKDF (reference sequence). This CDR3 is built from 13 residues. CDR3 in DNA: TGTGCCACCAGCTCCCTGATGAGCGGGGAGCTGTTTTTT. It is translated as CATSSLMSGELFF.

On this clonotype itself: A much larger clone lies a single base off, so this may be a read error. The V call is TRBV2, the J call TRBJ1-4, with 9 bases lining up with TRBD1. This CDR3 is 18 amino acids long. CDR1 is SNHLY, CDR2 FYNNEI, per germline. The J segment lost 8 bases and the V segment lost 7 bases, leaving 20 bases of the junction unmatched. CDR3 in DNA: TGTGCCAGCATTCCTACCGGGACAGGGCCCATCATCGGGGAAAAACTGTTTTTT. The encoded protein is CASIPTGTGPIIGEKLFF.

The chain employs TRBV10-3 and TRBJ1-1, with 11 bases that match TRBD1. Germline V gene data show CDR1 as ENHRY and CDR2 as SYGVKD. The CDR3 is made up of 15 amino acids. V lost 11 bases to trimming and J lost 4 bases; unmatched junction nucleotides: 12. In DNA form, the CDR3 reads TGTGCCGCCCGAGAAGGACAGGGGGCATTCACTGAAGCTTTCTTT. It encodes CAAREGQGAFTEAFF.

The chain joins TRBV7-9 to TRBJ1-2; D is ambiguous. The CDR3 sequence is 12 residues long. In germline, CDR1 is SEHNR, CDR2 FQNEAQ (reference sequence). Trimming cost V 3 bases and J 5 bases, with 7 bases left between them. In DNA, the CDR3 is TGTGCCAGCAGCTTTAGGGAGTATGGCTACACCTTC. This gives the protein CASSFREYGYTF.

This rearrangement joins TRBV24-1 to TRBJ2-7; possibly TRBD1 for D (6 bases). This CDR3 has 13 residues. The ends were cut back, 9 bases at V and 5 bases at J, with 16 bases in the middle. Germline V lookup: CDR1 KGHDR, CDR2 SFDVKD. Here the CDR3 DNA reads TGTGCCACCGAGGGACACGAGTATGACGAGCAGTACTTC. It encodes CATEGHEYDEQYF.

This clonotype was detected many times. The rearrangement uses TRBV7-2 and TRBJ1-3; no clear D. CDR1 is SGHTA, CDR2 FQGNSA, per germline. CDR3 length: 14 amino acids. V lost 6 bases and J lost 4, with 13 bases in between. The CDR3 here is CASREPGRGNTIYF. The CDR3 region has the DNA TGTGCCAGCAGAGAACCGGGCCGCGGAAACACCATATATTTT.

As concerns this clonotype: Since the CDR3 does not end with the conserved phenylalanine or tryptophan, this likely comes from a read error. The limits of the CDR3 on the DNA are not certain, so only TCRdb's listed CDR3 is given. The chain recombines TRBV2 with TRBJ1-6. Germline V gives CDR1 SNHLY, CDR2 FYNNEI. The CDR3 spans 8 amino acids, including both terminal residues. The CDR3 region is CASRERSS.

Concerning this clonotype: This is likely a read error, given that the CDR3 carries no conserved phenylalanine or tryptophan at its end. The rearrangement links TRBV7-8 to TRBJ2-7; D ambiguous. Trimming removed 1 base at V and 0 bases at J, with 7 bases between. CDR3 length: 14 residues. Germline CDR1 and CDR2: SGHVS and FQNEAQ. This CDR3 is CASSLGVGSYEQYL. CDR3 DNA: TGTGCCAGCAGCTTAGGAGTGGGCTCCTACGAGCAGTACCTC.

This clonotype was recorded at least ten times. V is TRBV19 and J is TRBJ1-5; no clear D. Trimming left V 3 bases short and J 7 bases short, with 13 bases between. This CDR3 region has 14 residues. Germline CDR1 LNHDA, CDR2 SQIVND (reference sequence). The CDR3 sequence: CASSMVDSEQPQHF. As DNA, the CDR3 is TGTGCCAGTAGTATGGTTGATAGCGAGCAGCCCCAGCATTTT.

Regarding this clonotype: One junction end disagrees with the germline gene, perhaps due to a read error. This rearrangement joins TRBV10-3 to TRBJ2-2; no clear D. CDR1 is ENHRY, CDR2 SYGVKD, per germline. The CDR3 consists of 10 residues. The CDR3 loop is CAISTVELFF. The CDR3 DNA sequence: TGTGCCATCAGTACCGTGGAGCTGTTTTTT.

V and J are TRBV2 and TRBJ1-6; 8 bases match TRBD1. Germline V lookup: CDR1 SNHLY, CDR2 FYNNEI. Unmatched junction bases numbered 12, after V lost 4 bases and J lost 10 bases. The CDR3 consists of 16 residues. CDR3 amino acids: CASSVGTGLRGSPLHF. The CDR3, as DNA: TGTGCCAGCAGTGTGGGGACAGGTTTAAGAGGGTCACCCCTCCACTTT.

Remarks on this clonotype: The conserved phenylalanine or tryptophan normally closing the CDR3 is absent here, so this likely arose from a read error. Written as DNA, the CDR3 is TGTGCCAGCAACTTGGGGAACACCGGGGAGCTGTTTTCT. Its translation: CASNLGNTGELFS. V and J are TRBV7-2 and TRBJ2-2; D not certain. This CDR3 spans 13 amino acids. Germline CDR1 is SGHTA and CDR2 is FQGNSA. The germline V and J ends were trimmed by 7 bases and 1 base, with 7 bases remaining between them.

This chain joins TRBV19 and TRBJ1-5; perhaps TRBD1 as D (5 bases). Germline CDR1 LNHDA, CDR2 SQIVND (reference sequence). V was clipped by 5 bases and J by 6 bases, with 17 bases between them. This CDR3 is built from 15 residues. CDR3: CASSGQGLYSQPQHF. CDR3 sequence (DNA): TGTGCCAGTAGTGGCCAGGGTTTGTACTCTCAGCCCCAGCATTTT.

This clonotype came up many times. The genes are TRBV7-8 and TRBJ1-4, with 8 bases identical to TRBD1. Germline lookup yields CDR1 SGHVS and CDR2 FQNEAQ. J gave up 7 bases and V 5 bases, and 9 bases lay outside the gene matches. This CDR3 comprises 15 residues. The CDR3 protein is CASSGLGQGFEKLFF. The CDR3 nucleotides are TGTGCCAGCAGCGGGCTCGGACAGGGCTTTGAAAAACTGTTTTTT.

The chain has TRBV5-1 and TRBJ2-5; D call uncertain. Between the trimmed V and J ends, which lost 5 bases and 5 bases, there was a span of 16 bases. The germline V gene encodes CDR1 SGHRS and CDR2 YFSETQ. This CDR3 contains 14 residues. Here the CDR3 reads CASSSRPQGETQYF. The CDR3 DNA reads TGCGCCAGCAGTTCGCGACCCCAAGGGGAGACCCAGTACTTC.

The chain joins TRBV7-8 to TRBJ2-3; tentatively, D is TRBD1 (5 bases). The CDR3 is made up of 13 amino acids. V gave up 10 bases and J gave up 0 bases, with 11 bases separating them. Germline V gene sequence: CDR1 SGHVS, CDR2 FQNEAQ. The CDR3 sequence is CAIEGVSTDTQYF. CDR3 DNA sequence: TGTGCCATAGAAGGGGTCAGCACAGATACGCAGTATTTT.

The chain uses TRBV10-3 and TRBJ1-4; no clear D. There are 12 residues in the CDR3. Deletions cut 7 bases from V and 8 bases from J, with 11 bases between. Germline V CDR1 and CDR2: ENHRY, SYGVKD. CDR3 loop: CAIKTDTEKLFF. The CDR3, as DNA: TGTGCCATCAAGACGGATACCGAAAAACTGTTTTTT.